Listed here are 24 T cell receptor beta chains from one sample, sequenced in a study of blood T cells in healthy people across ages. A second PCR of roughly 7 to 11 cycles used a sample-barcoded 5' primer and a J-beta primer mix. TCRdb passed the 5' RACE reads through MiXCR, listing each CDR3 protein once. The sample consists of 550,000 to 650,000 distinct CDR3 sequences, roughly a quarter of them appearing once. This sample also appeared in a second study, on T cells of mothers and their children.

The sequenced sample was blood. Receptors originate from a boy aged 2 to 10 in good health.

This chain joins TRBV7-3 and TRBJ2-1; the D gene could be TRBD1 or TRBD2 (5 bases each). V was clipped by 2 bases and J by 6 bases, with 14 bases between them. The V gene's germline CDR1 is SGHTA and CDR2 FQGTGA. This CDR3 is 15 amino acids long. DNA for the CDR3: TGTGCCAGCAGCTTAGTCCTGGGTGGGGGCAATGAGCAGTTCTTC. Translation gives CASSLVLGGGNEQFF.

CDR3 sequence: CASSHNRATNYGYTF. DNA of the CDR3: TGTGCCAGCAGCCATAACAGGGCGACTAACTATGGCTACACCTTC. The chain carries TRBV9 and TRBJ1-2, with TRBD1 as a possible D gene (6 bases). V shed 4 bases and J shed 0 bases, with 13 bases lying between them. The germline gives CDR1 SGDLS, CDR2 YYNGEE. The CDR3 is 15 amino acids.

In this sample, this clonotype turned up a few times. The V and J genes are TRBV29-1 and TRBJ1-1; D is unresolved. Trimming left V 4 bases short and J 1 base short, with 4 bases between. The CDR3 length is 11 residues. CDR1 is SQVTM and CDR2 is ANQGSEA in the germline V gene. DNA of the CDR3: TGCAGCGTTGTGACGAACACTGAAGCTTTCTTT. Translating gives CSVVTNTEAFF. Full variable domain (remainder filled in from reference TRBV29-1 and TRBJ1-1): SAVISQKPSRDICQRGTSLTIQCQVDSQVTMMFWYRQQPGQSLTLIATANQGSEATYESGFVIDKFPISRPNLTFSTLTVSNMSPEDSSIYLCSVVTNTEAFFGQGTRLTVV.

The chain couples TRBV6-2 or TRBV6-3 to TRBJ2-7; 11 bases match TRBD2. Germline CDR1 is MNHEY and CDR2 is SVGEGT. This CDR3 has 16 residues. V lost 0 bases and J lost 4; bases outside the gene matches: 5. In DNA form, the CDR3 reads TGTGCCAGCAGTTACTCGACTAGCGGGAATCGGTACGAGCAGTACTTC. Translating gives CASSYSTSGNRYEQYF.

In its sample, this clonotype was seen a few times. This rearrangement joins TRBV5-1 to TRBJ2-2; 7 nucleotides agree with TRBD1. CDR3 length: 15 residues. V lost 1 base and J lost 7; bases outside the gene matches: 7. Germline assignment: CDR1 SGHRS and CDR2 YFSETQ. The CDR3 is CASSLSTTGNGELFF. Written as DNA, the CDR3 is TGCGCCAGCAGCTTGTCAACGACAGGGAACGGGGAGCTGTTTTTT.

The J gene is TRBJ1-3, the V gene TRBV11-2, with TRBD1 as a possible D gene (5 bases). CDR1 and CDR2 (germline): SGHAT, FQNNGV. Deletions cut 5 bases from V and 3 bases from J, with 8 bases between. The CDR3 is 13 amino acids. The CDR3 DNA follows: TGTGCCAGCAGCCTCAGGGTTGGAAACACCATATATTTT. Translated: CASSLRVGNTIYF.

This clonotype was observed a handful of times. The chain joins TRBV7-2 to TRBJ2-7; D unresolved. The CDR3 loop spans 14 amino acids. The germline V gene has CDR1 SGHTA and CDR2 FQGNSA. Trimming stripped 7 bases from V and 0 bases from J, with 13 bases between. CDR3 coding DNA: TGTGCCAGCAAGTCCCTGGGGTTCTCCTACGAGCAGTACTTC. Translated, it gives CASKSLGFSYEQYF.

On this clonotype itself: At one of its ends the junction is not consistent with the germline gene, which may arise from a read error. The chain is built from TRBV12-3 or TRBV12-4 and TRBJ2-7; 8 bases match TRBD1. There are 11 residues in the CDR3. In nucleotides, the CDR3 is TGTGCCGGCAGTACAGGGGGCGAGCAGTACTTC. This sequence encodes CAGSTGGEQYF.

CDR3 sequence reads: CASGLGPNNEQFF. CDR3 sequence (DNA): TGTGCTAGTGGCCTCGGACCAAACAATGAGCAGTTCTTC. The V call is TRBV12-5, the J call TRBJ2-1; unclear D gene. V was cut by 6 bases and J by 5 bases, with 11 bases left in between. This CDR3 is 13 amino acids long. CDR1 and CDR2 (germline): LGHNT, FRNRAP. Looking up the rest from reference TRBV12-5 and TRBJ2-1 gives the full variable domain: DARVTQTPRHKVTEMGQEVTMRCQPILGHNTVFWYRQTMMQGLELLAYFRNRAPLDDSGMPKDRFSAEMPDATLATLKIQPSEPRDSAVYFCASGLGPNNEQFFGPGTRLTVL.

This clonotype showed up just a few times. The chain's CDR3 is CASSFGFRSRLAGRIETQYF. CDR3 coding DNA: TGTGCCAGCAGCTTCGGGTTTAGATCTAGACTAGCGGGGAGAATAGAGACCCAGTACTTC. The V call is TRBV7-6, the J call TRBJ2-5; TRBD2 agrees at 11 bases. This CDR3 has 20 amino acids. Germline V gene data show CDR1 as SGHVS and CDR2 as FNYEAQ. V lost 3 bases and J lost 4; bases outside the gene matches: 19.

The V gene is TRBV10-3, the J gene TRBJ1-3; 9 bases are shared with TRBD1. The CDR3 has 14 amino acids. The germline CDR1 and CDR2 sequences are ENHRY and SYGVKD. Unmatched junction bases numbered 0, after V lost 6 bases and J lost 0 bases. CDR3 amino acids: CAIRGQGSGNTIYF. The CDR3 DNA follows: TGTGCCATCAGGGGACAGGGCTCTGGAAACACCATATATTTT.

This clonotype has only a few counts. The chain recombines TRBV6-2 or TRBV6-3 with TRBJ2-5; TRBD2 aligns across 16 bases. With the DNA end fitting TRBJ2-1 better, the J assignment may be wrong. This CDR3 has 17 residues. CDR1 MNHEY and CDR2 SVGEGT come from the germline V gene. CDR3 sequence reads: CASRLGTSGRVHNEQFF. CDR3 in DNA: TGTGCCAGCAGGCTCGGGACTAGCGGGAGGGTTCACAATGAGCAGTTCTTC.

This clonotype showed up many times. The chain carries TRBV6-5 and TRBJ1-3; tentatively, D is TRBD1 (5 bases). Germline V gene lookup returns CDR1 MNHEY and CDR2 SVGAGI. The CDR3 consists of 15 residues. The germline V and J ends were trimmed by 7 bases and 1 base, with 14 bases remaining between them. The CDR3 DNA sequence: TGTGCCAGCATCCCTCCGGGGGGTTCTGGAAACACCATATATTTT. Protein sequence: CASIPPGGSGNTIYF.

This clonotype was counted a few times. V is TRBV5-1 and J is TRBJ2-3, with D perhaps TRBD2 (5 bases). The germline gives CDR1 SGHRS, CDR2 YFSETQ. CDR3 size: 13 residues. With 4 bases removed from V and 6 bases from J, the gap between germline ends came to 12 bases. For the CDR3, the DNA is TGCGCCAGCAGCCCCGGCCCGGGGGATACGCAGTATTTT. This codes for CASSPGPGDTQYF.

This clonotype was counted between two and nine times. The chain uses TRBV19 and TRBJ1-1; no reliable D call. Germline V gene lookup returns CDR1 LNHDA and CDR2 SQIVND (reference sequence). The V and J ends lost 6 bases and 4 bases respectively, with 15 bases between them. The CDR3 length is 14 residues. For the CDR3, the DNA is TGTGCCAGTAGAAGGGAGCCAAGAAGCACTGAAGCTTTCTTT. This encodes CASRREPRSTEAFF.

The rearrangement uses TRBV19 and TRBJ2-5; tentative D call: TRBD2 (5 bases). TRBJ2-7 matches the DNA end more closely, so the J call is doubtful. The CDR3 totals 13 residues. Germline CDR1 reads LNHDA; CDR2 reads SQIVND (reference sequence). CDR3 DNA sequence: TGTGCCAGTAGGATGCTGGGGAGCTACGAGCAGTACTTC. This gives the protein CASRMLGSYEQYF.

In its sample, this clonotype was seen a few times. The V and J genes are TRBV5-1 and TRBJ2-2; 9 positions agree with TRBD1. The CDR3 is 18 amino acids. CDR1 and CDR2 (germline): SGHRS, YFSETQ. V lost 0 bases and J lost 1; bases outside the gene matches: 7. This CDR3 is CASSLGGPDRGNTGELFF. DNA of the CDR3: TGCGCCAGCAGCTTGGGTGGTCCGGACAGGGGGAACACCGGGGAGCTGTTTTTT.

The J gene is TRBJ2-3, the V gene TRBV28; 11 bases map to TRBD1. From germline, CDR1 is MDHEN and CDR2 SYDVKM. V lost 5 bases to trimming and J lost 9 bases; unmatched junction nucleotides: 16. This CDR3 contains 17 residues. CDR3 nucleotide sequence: TGTGCCAGCAGTACCACGGACAGGGGGCCCTCGAAATGGACGCAGTATTTT. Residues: CASSTTDRGPSKWTQYF.

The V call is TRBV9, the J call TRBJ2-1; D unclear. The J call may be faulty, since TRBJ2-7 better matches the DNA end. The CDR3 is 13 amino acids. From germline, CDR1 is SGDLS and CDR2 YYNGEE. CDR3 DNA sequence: TGTGCCAGCAGCGTAGCTCCGGGCTACGAGCAGTACTTC. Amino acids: CASSVAPGYEQYF.

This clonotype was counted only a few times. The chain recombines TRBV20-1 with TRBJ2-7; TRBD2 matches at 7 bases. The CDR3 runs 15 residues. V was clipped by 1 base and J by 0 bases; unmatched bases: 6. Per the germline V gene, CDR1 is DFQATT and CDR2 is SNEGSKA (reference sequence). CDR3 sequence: CSARVFGGSSYEQYF. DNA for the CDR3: TGCAGTGCTAGAGTCTTCGGGGGGAGCTCCTACGAGCAGTACTTC.

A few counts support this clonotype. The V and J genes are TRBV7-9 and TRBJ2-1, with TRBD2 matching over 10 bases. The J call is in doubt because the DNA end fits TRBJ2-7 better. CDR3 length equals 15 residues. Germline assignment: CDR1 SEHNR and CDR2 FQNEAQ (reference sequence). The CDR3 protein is CASSSGTSESYEQYF. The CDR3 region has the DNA TGTGCCAGCAGCTCAGGGACTAGCGAGTCCTACGAGCAGTACTTC.

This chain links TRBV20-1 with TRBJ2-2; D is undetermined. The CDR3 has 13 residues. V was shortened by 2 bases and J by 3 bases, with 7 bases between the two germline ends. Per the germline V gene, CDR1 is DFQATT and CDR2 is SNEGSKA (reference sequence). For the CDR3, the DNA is TGCAGTGCTAGATATAGGGACACCGGGGAGCTGTTTTTT. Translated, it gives CSARYRDTGELFF.

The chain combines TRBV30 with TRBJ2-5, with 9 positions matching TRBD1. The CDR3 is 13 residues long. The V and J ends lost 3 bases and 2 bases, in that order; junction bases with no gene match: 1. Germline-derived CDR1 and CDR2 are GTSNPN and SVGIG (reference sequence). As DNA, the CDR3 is TGTGCCTGGAGGGACAGGGGACAAGAGACCCAGTACTTC. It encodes CAWRDRGQETQYF.

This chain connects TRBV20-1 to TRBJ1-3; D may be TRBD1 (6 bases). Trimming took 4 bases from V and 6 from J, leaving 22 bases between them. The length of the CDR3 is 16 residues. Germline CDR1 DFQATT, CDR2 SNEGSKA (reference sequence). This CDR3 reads CSAKPPGTLRENTIYF. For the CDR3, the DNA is TGCAGTGCTAAACCCCCTGGGACATTAAGGGAAAACACCATATATTTT.